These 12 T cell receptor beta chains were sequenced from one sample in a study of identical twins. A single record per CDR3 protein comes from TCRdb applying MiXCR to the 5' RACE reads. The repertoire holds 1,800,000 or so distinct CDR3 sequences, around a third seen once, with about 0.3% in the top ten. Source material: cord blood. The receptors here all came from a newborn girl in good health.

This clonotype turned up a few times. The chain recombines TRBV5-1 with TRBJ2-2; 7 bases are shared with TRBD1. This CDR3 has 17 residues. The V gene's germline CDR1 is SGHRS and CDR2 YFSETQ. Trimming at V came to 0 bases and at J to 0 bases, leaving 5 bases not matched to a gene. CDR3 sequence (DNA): TGCGCCAGCAGCTTGGCTCCGACAGGGACGAACACCGGGGAGCTGTTTTTT. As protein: CASSLAPTGTNTGELFF.

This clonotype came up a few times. CDR3 in DNA: TGTGCCACGGACTATGGCTACACCTTC. Protein sequence: CATDYGYTF. The chain combines TRBV25-1 with TRBJ1-2; D gene ambiguous. Germline V gene lookup returns CDR1 MGHDK and CDR2 SYGVNS. V was trimmed by 10 bases and J by 3 bases, leaving 3 bases between them. The CDR3 runs 9 residues.

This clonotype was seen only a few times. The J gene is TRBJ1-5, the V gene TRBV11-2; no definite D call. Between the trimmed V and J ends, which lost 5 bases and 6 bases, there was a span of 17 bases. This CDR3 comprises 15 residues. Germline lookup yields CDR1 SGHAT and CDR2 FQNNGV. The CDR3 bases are TGTGCCAGCAGCCAGATGGACGGCCGTTTTCAGCCCCAGCATTTT. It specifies CASSQMDGRFQPQHF.

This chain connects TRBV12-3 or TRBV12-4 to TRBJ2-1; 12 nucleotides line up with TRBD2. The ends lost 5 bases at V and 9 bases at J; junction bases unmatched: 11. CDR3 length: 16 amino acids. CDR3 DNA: TGTGCCAGCAGTCCCCTGTTGACTAGCGGGAGCCCTGAGCAGTTCTTC. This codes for CASSPLLTSGSPEQFF.

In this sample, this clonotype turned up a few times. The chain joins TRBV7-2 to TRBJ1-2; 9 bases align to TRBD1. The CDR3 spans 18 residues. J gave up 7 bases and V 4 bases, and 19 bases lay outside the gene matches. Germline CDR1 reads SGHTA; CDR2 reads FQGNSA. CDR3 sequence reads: CASSSTTGGNSWASGYTF. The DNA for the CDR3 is TGTGCCAGCAGCTCCACTACAGGGGGCAATTCCTGGGCTAGTGGCTACACCTTC.

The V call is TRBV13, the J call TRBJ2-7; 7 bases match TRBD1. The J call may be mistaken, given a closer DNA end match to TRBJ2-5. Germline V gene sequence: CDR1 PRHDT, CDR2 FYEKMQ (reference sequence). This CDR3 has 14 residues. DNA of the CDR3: TGTGCCAGCAGCTCCTGGGACAGAAGAGAGACCCAGTACTTC. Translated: CASSSWDRRETQYF.

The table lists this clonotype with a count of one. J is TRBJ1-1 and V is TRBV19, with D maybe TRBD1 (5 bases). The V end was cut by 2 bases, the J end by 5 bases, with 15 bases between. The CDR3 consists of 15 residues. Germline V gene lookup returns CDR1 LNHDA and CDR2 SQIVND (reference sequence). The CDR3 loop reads CASSIPGRGFTEAFF. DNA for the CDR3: TGTGCCAGTAGTATACCGGGACGGGGGTTTACTGAAGCTTTCTTT. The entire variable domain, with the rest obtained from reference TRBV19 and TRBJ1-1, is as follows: DGGITQSPKYLFRKEGQNVTLSCEQNLNHDAMYWYRQDPGQGLRLIYYSQIVNDFQKGDIAEGYSVSREKKESFPLTVTSAQKNPTAFYLCASSIPGRGFTEAFFGQGTRLTVV.

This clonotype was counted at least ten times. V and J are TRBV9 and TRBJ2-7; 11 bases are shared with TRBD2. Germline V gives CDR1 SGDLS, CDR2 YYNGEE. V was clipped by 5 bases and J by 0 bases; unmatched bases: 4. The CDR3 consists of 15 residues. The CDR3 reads CASSEGLAVSYEQYF. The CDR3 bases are TGTGCCAGCAGTGAGGGACTAGCGGTCTCCTACGAGCAGTACTTC.

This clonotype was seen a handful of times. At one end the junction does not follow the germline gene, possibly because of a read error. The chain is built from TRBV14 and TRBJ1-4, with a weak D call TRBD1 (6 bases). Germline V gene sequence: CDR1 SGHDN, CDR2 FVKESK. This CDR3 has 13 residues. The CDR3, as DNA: TGTGCCAGCAGTTATGGTGGGGGCGAAAAGCTGTTTTTT. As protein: CASSYGGGEKLFF.

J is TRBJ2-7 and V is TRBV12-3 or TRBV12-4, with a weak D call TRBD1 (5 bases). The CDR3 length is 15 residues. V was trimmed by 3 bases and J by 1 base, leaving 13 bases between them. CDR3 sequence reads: CASSFRGVPSYEQYF. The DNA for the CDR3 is TGTGCCAGCAGTTTTAGGGGCGTTCCTTCCTACGAGCAGTACTTC.

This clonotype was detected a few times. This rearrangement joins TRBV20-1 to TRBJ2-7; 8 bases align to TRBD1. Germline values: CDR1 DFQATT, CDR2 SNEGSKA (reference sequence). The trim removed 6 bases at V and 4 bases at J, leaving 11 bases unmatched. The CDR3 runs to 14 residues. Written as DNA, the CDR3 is TGCAGTGCCCCCACCGGACAGGGAACTTACGAGCAGTACTTC. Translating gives CSAPTGQGTYEQYF.

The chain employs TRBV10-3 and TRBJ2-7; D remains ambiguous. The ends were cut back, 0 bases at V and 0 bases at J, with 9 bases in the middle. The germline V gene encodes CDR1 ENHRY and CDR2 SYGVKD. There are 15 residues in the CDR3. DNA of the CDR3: TGTGCCATCAGTGAGTCAAAGGTACTCTCCTACGAGCAGTACTTC. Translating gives CAISESKVLSYEQYF.